A selection of T cell receptor beta chains follows, all from one sample in a study of blood T cells in healthy people across ages. MiXCR, applied by TCRdb to the 5' RACE reads, yields one record per CDR3 protein. The sample contains 850,000 to 1,000,000 distinct CDR3 sequences, around 46% of which appear only once. Sequenced material: blood. The receptors come from a man aged 25-45 years in good health. CDR3s include the opening cysteine and the closing phenylalanine or tryptophan. The D gene is left open where the match is weak. The listing skips clone size in some rows; elsewhere it reads once, few, many or a size class.

J gene	clone size	V gene	D gene	CDR3 DNA	CDR3 protein
TRBJ2-5	-	TRBV5-1	-	TGCGCCCGCAGCTTGCAGGCGGAAAACAATGAGCAGTACTTC	CARSLQAENNEQYF
TRBJ1-1	few	TRBV6-4	TRBD1	TGTGCCAGCAGAGACAGGGAGGGGACTGAAGCTTTCTTT	CASRDREGTEAFF
TRBJ1-6	-	TRBV11-3	TRBD1	TGTGCCAGCAGCTTCTCCAGGGGGGATAATTCACCCCTCCACTTT	CASSFSRGDNSPLHF
TRBJ1-1	once	TRBV7-2	-	TGTGCCAGCACCCGGGGGGCGGTGAACACTGAAGCTTTCTTT	CASTRGAVNTEAFF
TRBJ2-3	-	TRBV7-2	-	TGTGCCAGCAGCTTAAATTGGGCGAACACAGATACGCAGTATTTT	CASSLNWANTDTQYF
TRBJ1-1	few	TRBV29-1	-	TGCAGCGTTGAAGATGGGGCAGTTCCGAACACTGAAGCTTTCTTT	CSVEDGAVPNTEAFF
TRBJ1-1	-	TRBV28	TRBD1	TGTGCCAGCATAGTACAGGGGGCGCCTGAAGCTTTCTTT	CASIVQGAPEAFF
TRBJ2-3	-	TRBV7-3	-	TGTGCCAGCAGCTTATCGGTTTCGACGGGCACAGATACGCAGTATTTT	CASSLSVSTGTDTQYF
TRBJ1-4	few	TRBV4-1	TRBD1	TGCGCCAGCAGCCAGGACAGGCGGATGGTTGTACGTGAGTCGGAAAAACTGTTTTTT	CASSQDRRMVVRESEKLFF
TRBJ2-7	once	TRBV20-1	-	TGCAGTGCTAGAGATCAGAGACCGGTCTACGAGCAGTACTTC	CSARDQRPVYEQYF
TRBJ1-2	-	TRBV7-9	-	TGTGCCAGCAGCTTAGCGTCGAACGTCTATGGCTACACCTTC	CASSLASNVYGYTF
TRBJ2-2	-	TRBV12-3/TRBV12-4	TRBD1	TGTGCCAGCAGTGGGACAGGGTTCACCGGGGAGCTGTTTTTT	CASSGTGFTGELFF
TRBJ2-5	once	TRBV12-3/TRBV12-4	-	TGTGCCAGCAGTTTAAGGGGGTCAGAAAAGACCCAGTACTTC	CASSLRGSEKTQYF
TRBJ1-2	-	TRBV3-1	-	TGTGCCAGCAGCCAAGACCCGGACGGGAACTATGGCTACACCTTC	CASSQDPDGNYGYTF
TRBJ1-5	-	TRBV4-3	-	TGCGCCAGCAGCCAAGAACCCGGGTCCAATCAGCCCCAGCATTTT	CASSQEPGSNQPQHF
TRBJ1-1	-	TRBV3-1	-	TGTGCCAGCAGCCAGGCTTCTTTTGGACAGAGGAACACTGAAGCTTTCTTT	CASSQASFGQRNTEAFF
TRBJ2-5	few	TRBV11-2	-	TGTGCCAGCAGCCCCCTTAAAGGGGTCCAAGAGACCCAGTACTTC	CASSPLKGVQETQYF
TRBJ1-5	-	TRBV10-3	-	TGTGCCATCAGTGAGTCTGCCAGGGAACAGCCCCAGCATTTT	CAISESAREQPQHF
TRBJ1-2	few	TRBV20-1	-	TGCAGTGCTAGATGGGGGGCGCCCTATGGCTACACCTTC	CSARWGAPYGYTF
TRBJ1-5	few	TRBV12-3/TRBV12-4	TRBD1	TGTGCCAGCAGGCCGACAGGGTTGGGGCAGCCCCAGCATTTT	CASRPTGLGQPQHF
TRBJ2-5	-	TRBV7-2	-	TGTGCCAGCAGCCGGCCTTCTGGGAATGAGCAGTACTTC	CASSRPSGNEQYF
TRBJ1-5	once	TRBV10-3	TRBD1	TGTGCCATCGGTGAGGGACAGACGGATCAGCCCCAGCATTTT	CAIGEGQTDQPQHF
TRBJ2-7	-	TRBV27	TRBD1	TGTGCCAGCAGCCTCTTACCCGACAGGGACAGGGGAAACGAGCAGTACTTC	CASSLLPDRDRGNEQYF
TRBJ2-3	-	TRBV27	-	TGTGCCAGCAGTTGGGGTCCGTCCATAGATACGCAGTATTTT	CASSWGPSIDTQYF
TRBJ2-1	few	TRBV27	-	TGTGCCAGCAGGATAAACAATGAGCAGTTCTTC	CASRINNEQFF
TRBJ2-3	once	TRBV4-2	-	TGTGCCAGCAGCCAATCCCTAGGGACTTCCCGTGAGGATACGCAGTATTTT	CASSQSLGTSREDTQYF
TRBJ1-6	few	TRBV28	-	TGTGCCAGCACCCTCGACGGGTATTCACCCCTCCACTTT	CASTLDGYSPLHF
TRBJ1-5	few	TRBV6-2/TRBV6-3	-	TGTGCCAGCAGTTACCCGGGGCCCCAGGGGCTCCAGCATTTT	CASSYPGPQGLQHF
TRBJ2-1	many	TRBV12-3/TRBV12-4	-	TGTGCCAGCAGTTTAGGGACACCTAATGAGCAGTTCTTC	CASSLGTPNEQFF
TRBJ2-4	few	TRBV11-1	-	TGTGCCAGCAGCTTAGAAGGGAATCCACTAGCCAAAAACATTCAGTACTTC	CASSLEGNPLAKNIQYF
TRBJ2-5	-	TRBV20-1	-	TGCAGTGCTAGAGATCACGGGGCGGAGACCCAGTACTTC	CSARDHGAETQYF
TRBJ1-1	-	TRBV5-6	-	TGTGCCAGCAGCCCCCCTTACCCGAGGGGCGGCACTGAAGCTTTCTTT	CASSPPYPRGGTEAFF
TRBJ1-1	-	TRBV7-2	TRBD1	TGTGCCAGCAGCTTAGCTTTGGGACAGTTGAACACTGAAGCTTTCTTT	CASSLALGQLNTEAFF
TRBJ2-7	few	TRBV4-1	-	TGCGCCAGCAGCCTCTCGAGAGGGGCTACCGATCGCGAGCAGTACTTC	CASSLSRGATDREQYF
TRBJ2-5	few	TRBV7-9	-	TGTGCCAGCAGCTTCCGCGGGGTTATACAAGAGACCCAGTACTTC	CASSFRGVIQETQYF
TRBJ2-3	many	TRBV4-1	-	TGCGCCAGCAGCGGGCTGGCGTACAGGGAAAACACAGATACGCAGTATTTT	CASSGLAYRENTDTQYF
TRBJ2-7	few	TRBV7-8	-	TGTGCCAGCAGCTTACAGGGCTCGCCTGGCTACGAGCAGTACTTC	CASSLQGSPGYEQYF
TRBJ1-2	once	TRBV6-6	TRBD1	TGTGCCAGCAGTTACTTAGGGACAGGTGCGAACTATGGCTACACCTTC	CASSYLGTGANYGYTF
TRBJ2-1	-	TRBV4-3	TRBD1	TGCGCCAGCAGCCAAGATAGGAGACAGGGGGTGGGTGAGCAGTTCTTC	CASSQDRRQGVGEQFF
TRBJ1-1	few	TRBV5-5	-	TGTGCCAGCAGCTTTATGGGGACTGAAGCTTTCTTT	CASSFMGTEAFF
TRBJ1-2	few	TRBV20-1	-	TGCAGTGCCCGATGGGGCACCCCTCGTGCTGGCTACACCTTC	CSARWGTPRAGYTF
TRBJ2-5	-	TRBV15	-	TGTGCCACCAGCAGAGTCACAGGCCCACGCAGAGAGACCCAGTACTTC	CATSRVTGPRRETQYF
TRBJ1-1	-	TRBV6-1	TRBD1	TGTGCCAGCAGTATTAGCTGGACAGGGGGAGTCAGGACTGAAGCTTTCTTT	CASSISWTGGVRTEAFF
TRBJ2-6	few	TRBV6-1	-	TGTGCCAGCAGCCTCGAGGTGACCGCTTACTCTGGGGCCAACGTCCTGACTTTC	CASSLEVTAYSGANVLTF
TRBJ1-4	-	TRBV7-9	-	TGTGCCAGCAGCGCAAATGGCCGGGTCCAAAATGAAAAACTGTTTTTT	CASSANGRVQNEKLFF
TRBJ1-2	-	TRBV5-1	TRBD1	TGCGCCAGCAGAGTGACAGGGGCGAAAGGCTACACCTTC	CASRVTGAKGYTF
TRBJ1-2	many	TRBV13	-	TGTGCCAGCAGCTTAGGACCGGCGACTAACTATGGCTACACCTTC	CASSLGPATNYGYTF
TRBJ1-2	few	TRBV29-1	TRBD1	TGCAGCGTTGACCCGACAGGGGGCTATGGCTACACCTTC	CSVDPTGGYGYTF
TRBJ1-5	-	TRBV7-2	TRBD1	TGTGCCAGCAGCTTAGCTCAGGGGGGCGGTCAGCCCCAGCATTTT	CASSLAQGGGQPQHF
TRBJ1-5	-	TRBV5-1	-	TGCGCCAGCAGAGAAAGCCTCAATCAGCCCCAGCATTTT	CASRESLNQPQHF
TRBJ1-1	-	TRBV5-6	TRBD1	TGTGCCAGCTTCAGGACAGGGGTTACTGAAGCTTTCTTT	CASFRTGVTEAFF